A single sample gave rise to the 10 T cell receptor beta chains below, sequenced in a study of vaccination effects on CD4 cells after COVID-19. The table came from immunoSEQ multiplex PCR; TCRdb's copy has only in-frame clones and leaves some out. Seen here are around 16,000 clones, about two thirds observed once, and the top ten hold around 9%. Before any sequencing was done, the ViraFEST assay used viral peptide pools to expand antigen-specific CD4+ T cells. Scientists isolated CD4+ T cells after a roughly 10-day culture period ended. Vaccination of participants consisted of two doses of either the BNT162b2 or mRNA-1273 vaccine. These TCRs' antigens remain unknown. Sequenced here: CD4+ T cells from PBMCs cultured with SARS-CoV-2 spike peptides, sampled after COVID-19 vaccination. The receptors here all came from a human donor who received a COVID-19 vaccine.

The chain has TRBV10-3 and TRBJ2-7; D call uncertain. The CDR3 is made up of 13 amino acids. Germline CDR1 and CDR2: ENHRY and SYGVKD. Trimming pared 4 bases from V and 3 bases from J, leaving 10 bases between. The CDR3 loop is CAISVGTDYEQYF. In DNA, the CDR3 is TGTGCCATCAGTGTCGGCACAGACTACGAGCAGTACTTC.

The chain employs TRBV7-8 and TRBJ2-3; TRBD1 might be the D (6 bases). This CDR3 is built from 14 residues. Trimming pared 7 bases from V and 2 bases from J, leaving 13 bases between. Germline CDR1 and CDR2: SGHVS and FQNEAQ. The CDR3 loop reads CASKGDVVTDTQYF. For the CDR3, the DNA is TGTGCCAGCAAGGGGGACGTAGTCACAGATACGCAGTATTTT.

The chain links TRBV6-2 or TRBV6-3 to TRBJ2-7; the D gene is possibly TRBD1 (6 bases). This CDR3 is built from 12 residues. The germline CDR1 and CDR2 sequences are MNHEY and SVGEGT. Trimming left V 5 bases short and J 6 bases short, with 11 bases between. CDR3 bases: TGTGCCAGCAGTCACCTAGGGGGCGAGCAGTACTTC. Protein sequence: CASSHLGGEQYF.

CDR3 sequence reads: CAWRTGMNTEAFF. The CDR3 DNA is TGTGCCTGGAGGACGGGAATGAACACTGAAGCTTTCTTT. The chain combines TRBV30 with TRBJ1-1; D unresolved. The V end lost 3 bases, the J end lost 0 bases, and 8 bases lay between the germline ends. This CDR3 contains 13 residues. CDR1 and CDR2 (germline): GTSNPN, SVGIG (reference sequence).

This sequence joins TRBV3-1 (or the pseudogene TRBV3-2) and TRBJ1-2, with 9 bases that match TRBD1. The germline V gene has CDR1 LGHDT and CDR2 YNNKEL (reference sequence). The CDR3 is 14 residues long. Trimming cost V 5 bases and J 5 bases; bases outside gene matches: 6. The CDR3 coding sequence is TGTGCCAGCAGCGGGGGACAGGGCCGGTATGGCTACACCTTC. Translation gives CASSGGQGRYGYTF.

CDR3 bases: TGTGCCAGCAGCCGTGGGCAGGGGCCCGTCGGCTACACCTTC. It encodes CASSRGQGPVGYTF. V is TRBV14 and J is TRBJ1-2, with TRBD1 as a possible D gene (6 bases). Germline values: CDR1 SGHDN, CDR2 FVKESK. The CDR3 totals 14 residues. Trimming stripped 4 bases from V and 8 bases from J, with 17 bases between.

The chain links TRBV3-1 (or the pseudogene TRBV3-2) to TRBJ1-6; possibly TRBD1 for D (6 bases). Germline loops: CDR1 LGHDT, CDR2 YNNKEL (reference sequence). V dropped 1 base and J dropped 10 bases, with 11 bases sitting between them. The CDR3 is made up of 14 amino acids. The CDR3 DNA follows: TGTGCCAGCAGCCAAGGTGGGGACAACTCACCCCTCCACTTT. It translates to CASSQGGDNSPLHF.

The chain uses TRBV4-3 and TRBJ1-6; D uncertain. Per germline, CDR1 LGHNA and CDR2 YSLEER. The CDR3 extends over 15 amino acids. The germline V and J ends were trimmed by 2 bases and 6 bases, with 11 bases remaining between them. The CDR3 region has the DNA TGCGCCAGCAGCCAATCAGTGGGATTTAATTCACCCCTCCACTTT. Translated, it gives CASSQSVGFNSPLHF.

The chain links TRBV5-1 to TRBJ2-7; 10 positions agree with TRBD1. The CDR3 is 15 residues long. The germline gives CDR1 SGHRS, CDR2 YFSETQ. Trimming removed 3 bases from V and 4 bases from J; junction bases left unmatched: 7. The CDR3, as DNA: TGCGCCAGCAGCTCCGGATGGACAGGGGGTTACGAGCAGTACTTC. Translated, it gives CASSSGWTGGYEQYF.

The chain combines TRBV7-9 with TRBJ1-2; D possibly corresponds to TRBD1 (6 bases). Trimming left V 5 bases short and J 4 bases short, with 11 bases between. The length of the CDR3 is 13 residues. Germline CDR1 reads SEHNR; CDR2 reads FQNEAQ (reference sequence). The CDR3 region is CASSRDTLYGYTF. In DNA form, the CDR3 reads TGTGCCAGCAGCCGGGACACCCTCTATGGCTACACCTTC.